The next 24 T cell receptor beta chains were all read from a single sample in a study of monozygotic twins with inflammatory bowel disease (dated by TCRdb to about 2019). Receptors were amplified or captured by 5' RACE. This sample was sequenced with an Illumina HiSeq 2500. After TCRdb reprocessed the reads, each CDR3 protein sequence was kept as one row, without DNA. The sample's table lists a count of about 130,000 distinct CDR3 sequences. Clones ranked in the top ten supply more than 1% of the sample. Sequencing was carried out using blood. All receptors come from a human donor with ulcerative colitis or Crohn's disease, or a healthy co-twin of an affected twin (not recorded which).

The gene calls are TRBV20-1 and TRBJ2-1; the TCRdb call, TRBD1, lacks DNA for checking. This CDR3 has 13 amino acids. The germline V gene encodes CDR1 DFQATT and CDR2 SNEGSKA (reference sequence). The CDR3 here is CSARGTNRNEQFF.

This rearrangement joins TRBV27 to TRBJ2-2; TCRdb indicates TRBD1, and absent DNA this call remains unverified. The CDR3 is made up of 16 amino acids. Germline CDR1 is MNHEY and CDR2 is SMNVEV (reference sequence). The CDR3 region is CASSLYGQANTGELFF.

V usage is TRBV7-2 and J usage is TRBJ2-7. The CDR3 spans 15 residues. From germline, CDR1 is SGHTA and CDR2 FQGNSA. CDR3 loop: CASSLVALASYEQYF. The variable domain in full, with the rest retrieved from reference TRBV7-2 and TRBJ2-7, is GAGVSQSPSNKVTEKGKDVELRCDPISGHTALYWYRQSLGQGLEFLIYFQGNSAPDKSGLPSDRFSAERTGGSVSTLTIQRTQQEDSAVYLCASSLVALASYEQYFGPGTRLTVT.

The chain joins TRBV7-8 to TRBJ1-4. The CDR3 sequence is 13 residues long. Germline lookup yields CDR1 SGHVS and CDR2 FQNEAQ. This CDR3 reads CASSPGLKEKLFF. Supplemented by reference TRBV7-8 and TRBJ1-4, the full variable domain reads GAGVSQSPRYKVAKRGQDVALRCDPISGHVSLFWYQQALGQGPEFLTYFQNEAQLDKSGLPSDRFFAERPEGSVSTLKIQRTQQEDSAVYLCASSPGLKEKLFFGSGTQLSVL.

The rearrangement links TRBV7-9 to TRBJ2-7; TCRdb lists TRBD1, though no DNA is available to test this call. The CDR3 has 16 amino acids. Germline values: CDR1 SEHNR, CDR2 FQNEAQ (reference sequence). CDR3 residues: CASSGRAGSWSYEQYF.

J is TRBJ1-1 and V is TRBV6-1. The length of the CDR3 is 17 residues. CDR1 MNHNS and CDR2 SASEGT come from the germline V gene. The chain's CDR3 is CASSPSPLGRWNTEAFF.

The rearrangement links TRBV18 to TRBJ1-3; the TRBD1 assignment by TCRdb is unverifiable without DNA. The CDR3 has 13 amino acids. The germline gives CDR1 KGHSH, CDR2 LQKENI. CDR3 sequence reads: CASSRDGGNTIYF.

The chain joins TRBV5-1 to TRBJ2-1. This CDR3 is 14 amino acids long. Germline CDR1 reads SGHRS; CDR2 reads YFSETQ. CDR3 in amino acids: CASSLPSGYNEQFF.

The chain couples TRBV5-4 to TRBJ2-1; as DNA is missing, the TRBD2 call by TCRdb cannot be tested. The germline V gene encodes CDR1 SGHNT and CDR2 YYREEE (reference sequence). The CDR3 covers 15 residues. This chain's CDR3 is CASSFGLAGGDEQFF. Complete variable domain (other parts from reference TRBV5-4 and TRBJ2-1): ETGVTQSPTHLIKTRGQQVTLRCSSQSGHNTVSWYQQALGQGPQFIFQYYREEENGRGNFPPRFSGLQFPNYSSELNVNALELDDSALYLCASSFGLAGGDEQFFGPGTRLTVL.

The V and J genes are TRBV12-3 or TRBV12-4 and TRBJ1-3; TCRdb's D gene call, TRBD1, goes unchecked for lack of DNA. This CDR3 is 14 amino acids long. CDR3 region: CASSFGSPGDTIYF.

The V call is TRBV19, the J call TRBJ1-5; TCRdb's D call of TRBD1 is untestable without DNA. The CDR3 has 14 amino acids. The V gene's germline CDR1 is LNHDA and CDR2 SQIVND (reference sequence). The CDR3 here is CASSPQGTTQPQHF.

The V and J genes are TRBV2 and TRBJ1-2; TCRdb's D call, TRBD1, is unchecked because there is no DNA. The CDR3 is 12 residues long. The germline V gene has CDR1 SNHLY and CDR2 FYNNEI. CDR3 sequence: CASSETRVSYTF.

The CDR3 is CASSRPSDRSSYNEQFF. The genes are TRBV4-1 and TRBJ2-1; TCRdb calls TRBD2, which cannot be checked without DNA. This CDR3 region has 17 residues. Per germline, CDR1 MGHRA and CDR2 YSYEKL.

The rearrangement links TRBV12-5 to TRBJ2-1; with no DNA, the TCRdb D assignment of TRBD1 cannot be verified. Germline V gives CDR1 LGHNT, CDR2 FRNRAP. The CDR3 covers 15 residues. CDR3 sequence reads: CASGSGQGWDSEQFF.

This chain joins TRBV29-1 and TRBJ2-7; TCRdb's D call of TRBD1 is untestable without DNA. The CDR3 loop spans 11 amino acids. Looked up from germline, CDR1 is SQVTM and CDR2 is ANQGSEA. The CDR3 here is CSGSGGREQYF.

J is TRBJ2-7 and V is TRBV6-2 or TRBV6-3; the TCRdb D gene call, TRBD2, has no DNA to confirm it. Germline V gives CDR1 MNHEY, CDR2 SVGEGT. This CDR3 has 15 residues. This CDR3 reads CASRILDAGNYEQYF.

The chain recombines TRBV6-5 with TRBJ1-5; as DNA is missing, the TRBD1 call by TCRdb cannot be tested. The CDR3 has 12 residues. Germline V gene data show CDR1 as MNHEY and CDR2 as SVGAGI. The chain's CDR3 is CASSRAGQPQHF.

The chain recombines TRBV27 with TRBJ1-5; checking the TCRdb D call of TRBD1 is not possible without DNA. The CDR3 totals 15 residues. The germline V gene encodes CDR1 MNHEY and CDR2 SMNVEV (reference sequence). CDR3 amino acids: CASSLLAGNHQPQHF.

V gene TRBV5-8 combines with J gene TRBJ2-7. The CDR3 is made up of 15 amino acids. Germline CDR1 is SGHTS and CDR2 is YDEGEE. The CDR3 region is CASSSPYRASYEQYF. The variable domain in full, with the rest retrieved from reference TRBV5-8 and TRBJ2-7, is EAGVTQSPTHLIKTRGQQATLRCSPISGHTSVYWYQQALGLGLQFLLWYDEGEERNRGNFPPRFSGRQFPNYSSELNVNALELEDSALYLCASSSPYRASYEQYFGPGTRLTVT.

The chain employs TRBV6-5 and TRBJ1-6; TCRdb's D gene call, TRBD1, goes unchecked for lack of DNA. The germline V gene has CDR1 MNHEY and CDR2 SVGAGI. The length of the CDR3 is 17 residues. The CDR3 is CASSYSGTGPSSSPLHF.

The gene calls are TRBV20-1 and TRBJ2-7; with no DNA, the TCRdb D assignment of TRBD1 cannot be verified. The CDR3 loop spans 14 amino acids. Germline loops: CDR1 DFQATT, CDR2 SNEGSKA (reference sequence). CDR3 protein: CSAQQVGNGYEQYF.

This rearrangement joins TRBV12-3 or TRBV12-4 to TRBJ2-2; TCRdb gives TRBD1 as the D gene, but with no DNA this cannot be confirmed. The CDR3 spans 14 residues. CDR3 in amino acids: CASKRDTNTGELFF.

The genes are TRBV5-1 and TRBJ1-5. CDR1 and CDR2 from the germline V gene are SGHRS and YFSETQ. The CDR3 sequence is 11 residues long. CDR3 protein: CASSLFQPQHF.

This sequence joins TRBV6-5 and TRBJ2-1; TCRdb picks TRBD2, but there is no DNA to check that call. The germline V gene has CDR1 MNHEY and CDR2 SVGAGI. The CDR3 has 14 residues. The CDR3 protein is CASRREGTYNEQFF.